This T cell receptor (beta chain) was observed in a study of T cell responses to AZD1222 COVID-19 vaccine. The CDR3 is made up of 16 amino acids. Germline assignment: CDR1 MDHEN and CDR2 SYDVKM. Germline trimming cut 1 base from V and 7 bases from J; bases unmatched to any gene: 9. Data came from immunoSEQ multiplex PCR; TCRdb stores just in-frame clones and leaves some out. The sample has about 150,000 clones, about 89% seen once. The chain couples TRBV28 to TRBJ2-1, with 8 bases aligning to TRBD2. This TCR derives from an adult who received the AZD1222 COVID-19 vaccine. This specimen was peripheral blood, taken 28 days after the second AZD1222 dose. The CDR3 DNA sequence: TGTGCCAGCAGTTTATACGGCGGGGGGAGTGGGAATGAGCAGTTCTTC. Amino acids: CASSLYGGGSGNEQFF.